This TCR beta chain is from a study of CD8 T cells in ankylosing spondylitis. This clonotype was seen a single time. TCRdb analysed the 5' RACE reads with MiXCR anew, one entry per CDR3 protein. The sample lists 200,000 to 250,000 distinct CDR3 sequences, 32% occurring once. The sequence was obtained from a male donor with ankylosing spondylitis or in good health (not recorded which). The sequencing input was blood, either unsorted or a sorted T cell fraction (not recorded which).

CDR3 DNA sequence: TGTGCCATCAGAAAACAGGGGGGAGAGAACACCGGGGAGCTGTTTTTT. This encodes CAIRKQGGENTGELFF. The V and J genes are TRBV10-3 and TRBJ2-2, with 8 bases identical to TRBD1. V shed 6 bases and J 1 base; nucleotides not matched to a gene: 7. The germline gives CDR1 ENHRY, CDR2 SYGVKD. This CDR3 has 16 amino acids.